The 15 T cell receptor beta chains given below trace back to one sample, sequenced in a study of blood T cell repertoires in COVID-19. Clones were read by immunoSEQ multiplex PCR, and TCRdb kept only the in-frame ones, dropping some. The data contain some 130,000 clones, under 95% of them singletons. The sample consisted of peripheral blood. These receptors were collected from a man aged 60 to 75 with COVID-19, enrolled during active disease.

V is TRBV7-9 and J is TRBJ1-1, with unresolved D. There are 14 residues in the CDR3. V was clipped by 0 bases and J by 2 bases, with 7 bases between them. Germline V gene lookup returns CDR1 SEHNR and CDR2 FQNEAQ (reference sequence). The CDR3 here is CASSLAGSNTEAFF. DNA for the CDR3: TGTGCCAGCAGCTTAGCGGGCAGCAACACTGAAGCTTTCTTT.

This sequence joins TRBV7-9 and TRBJ2-3; 13 bases are a match to TRBD2. CDR3 length equals 18 residues. Germline V gives CDR1 SEHNR, CDR2 FQNEAQ (reference sequence). J was trimmed by 0 bases and V by 5 bases; bases with no gene match: 8. CDR3: CASSLGLAGLLSTDTQYF. The CDR3 DNA follows: TGTGCCAGCAGCCTGGGACTAGCGGGACTCCTTAGCACAGATACGCAGTATTTT.

The chain couples TRBV27 to TRBJ2-3; 9 bases match TRBD2. The trim removed 1 base at V and 4 bases at J, leaving 6 bases unmatched. Germline CDR1 MNHEY, CDR2 SMNVEV (reference sequence). This CDR3 has 16 amino acids. As DNA, the CDR3 is TGTGCCAGCAGTTTATGGGCGGGAGGGATTGCAGATACGCAGTATTTT. This encodes CASSLWAGGIADTQYF.

The chain is built from TRBV28 and TRBJ1-1; the match to TRBD1 covers 10 bases. Germline loops: CDR1 MDHEN, CDR2 SYDVKM. The CDR3 runs 14 residues. J lost 11 bases, V lost 5 bases, and 11 bases had no gene match. The CDR3 region has the DNA TGTGCCAGCAGTCTTCCGGGACAGGGGACTATGGCTTTCTTT. This encodes CASSLPGQGTMAFF.

Comment on this clone: This specimen includes other DNA sequences encoding the same CDR3. The chain combines TRBV11-3 with TRBJ2-7; 8 nucleotides agree with TRBD1. The CDR3 sequence is 15 residues long. Looked up from germline, CDR1 is SGHNT and CDR2 is YENEEA. The J segment lost 0 bases and the V segment lost 4 bases, leaving 5 bases of the junction unmatched. The CDR3 DNA reads as TGTGCCAGCAGCTCGAGGACAGGGAGCTCCTACGAGCAGTACTTC. It translates to CASSSRTGSSYEQYF.

Only a few counts were recorded for this clone. This chain connects TRBV27 to TRBJ1-5, with a tentative D call TRBD1 (6 bases). Germline CDR1 reads MNHEY; CDR2 reads SMNVEV (reference sequence). The CDR3 sequence is 15 residues long. V was clipped by 1 base and J by 0 bases, with 7 bases between them. The CDR3 sequence is CASSLFRGSNQPQHF. CDR3 nucleotides: TGTGCCAGCAGTTTATTCAGGGGTAGCAATCAGCCCCAGCATTTT.

The rearrangement joins TRBV11-3 to TRBJ2-7; D perhaps matches TRBD1 (6 bases). V lost 2 bases, J lost 2 bases, and 10 bases lay in between. Germline values: CDR1 SGHNT, CDR2 YENEEA. The CDR3 spans 14 residues. CDR3 region: CASSLRQDPYEQYF. The DNA for the CDR3 is TGTGCCAGCAGCTTACGACAGGATCCCTACGAGCAGTACTTC.

The chain has TRBV30 and TRBJ1-5; no firm D call. The CDR3 loop spans 13 amino acids. Germline CDR1 GTSNPN, CDR2 SVGIG (reference sequence). Between the trimmed V and J ends, which lost 1 base and 5 bases, there was a span of 9 bases. The CDR3 is CAWSGGYDQPQHF. The CDR3 DNA reads as TGTGCCTGGAGTGGAGGTTATGATCAGCCCCAGCATTTT.

The chain recombines TRBV3-1 (or the pseudogene TRBV3-2) with TRBJ2-5; D remains ambiguous. From germline, CDR1 is LGHDT and CDR2 YNNKEL (reference sequence). The V end lost 0 bases, the J end lost 4 bases, and 15 bases lay between the germline ends. The CDR3 consists of 16 residues. The CDR3 DNA reads as TGTGCCAGCAGCCAAGATCTTGAGACTGGAAGAGAGACCCAGTACTTC. It translates to CASSQDLETGRETQYF.

This sequence joins TRBV19 and TRBJ2-4; TRBD2 matches at 7 bases. Unmatched junction bases numbered 9, after V lost 4 bases and J lost 9 bases. This CDR3 has 14 amino acids. CDR1 LNHDA and CDR2 SQIVND come from the germline V gene (reference sequence). The CDR3 region has the DNA TGTGCCAGTAGTACGTCGACTAGCCGTGCCATTCAGTACTTC. Residues: CASSTSTSRAIQYF.

This rearrangement joins TRBV29-1 to TRBJ1-2; D remains unclear. Germline loops: CDR1 SQVTM, CDR2 ANQGSEA. V lost 1 base and J 8 bases, leaving 8 bases between the germline ends. The CDR3 loop spans 11 amino acids. The CDR3 DNA follows: TGCAGCGTTGAAGGTCGGGAAGGCTACACCTTC. Encoded protein: CSVEGREGYTF.

This chain uses TRBV2 with TRBJ1-2; D is unclear. V lost 2 bases, J lost 6 bases, and 13 bases lay in between. The CDR3 is made up of 14 amino acids. Germline V CDR1 and CDR2: SNHLY, FYNNEI. The CDR3 region is CASSERREVNGYTF. CDR3 nucleotide sequence: TGTGCCAGCAGTGAAAGAAGGGAGGTGAATGGCTACACCTTC.

The chain carries TRBV5-1 and TRBJ2-1; 12 bases map to TRBD2. The junction had 2 bases not matched to a gene; V was cut back by 0 bases and J by 4 bases. CDR3 length: 16 amino acids. Germline CDR1 reads SGHRS; CDR2 reads YFSETQ. The CDR3 DNA reads as TGCGCCAGCAGCTTGGTAACTAGCGGGAGGTACAATGAGCAGTTCTTC. It encodes CASSLVTSGRYNEQFF.

The CDR3 sequence: CASSLGEAAGELFF. In nucleotides, the CDR3 is TGTGCCAGCAGTTTAGGGGAGGCCGCCGGGGAGCTGTTTTTT. This chain connects TRBV27 to TRBJ2-2; possible D gene TRBD2, 6 bases. The CDR3 length is 14 residues. Germline assignment: CDR1 MNHEY and CDR2 SMNVEV (reference sequence). V was clipped by 2 bases and J by 6 bases, with 10 bases between them.

V is TRBV5-1 and J is TRBJ1-2; TRBD1 might be the D (5 bases). Deletions cut 5 bases from V and 8 bases from J, with 19 bases between. In germline, CDR1 is SGHRS, CDR2 YFSETQ. The CDR3 is 14 amino acids. The CDR3 loop reads CASRQGARTVGYTF. The CDR3 bases are TGCGCCAGCAGACAAGGGGCACGGACGGTGGGCTACACCTTC.